This T cell receptor beta chain was identified in a study of T-cell reconstitution after alpha-beta-depleted transplantation in children. This CDR3 is built from 14 residues. The V gene's germline CDR1 is SGDLS and CDR2 YYNGEE. With V trimmed by 3 bases and J by 9 bases, 9 bases remained unmatched. This clonotype appeared a few times. Researchers prepared the TCRbeta library using unique molecular identifiers, the study reports. MiXCR, applied by TCRdb to the PCR reads, yields one record per CDR3 protein. This table has about 360,000 distinct CDR3 sequences, 10% to 15% appearing once. The V gene is TRBV9, the J gene TRBJ2-1, with 7 nucleotides matching TRBD1. The input for sequencing was PBMCs, taken from the stem cell graft. This sequence originates from a human donor who donated a stem cell graft to a child with Fanconi anemia. The CDR3 region has the DNA TGTGCCAGCAGCGCCCGACAGGGTGTGGCTGAGCAGTTCTTC. As protein: CASSARQGVAEQFF.